The rows below give T cell receptor beta chains drawn from one sample of a study of T cells in Graves' hyperthyroidism and ophthalmopathy. TCRdb re-called the multiplex PCR reads through MiXCR, storing one row per CDR3 protein. The table includes about 460,000 distinct CDR3 sequences, 22% detected once. The sequenced sample consisted of blood. Every receptor here comes from an older woman with Graves' ophthalmopathy. CDR3s include the opening cysteine and the closing phenylalanine or tryptophan. A D gene is named only where the DNA matches it firmly. For some rows the clone size is stated as once, few or many, or as a class when expanded; others skip it.

D gene	V gene	clone size	J gene	CDR3 DNA	CDR3 protein
NA	TRBV10-3	NA	TRBJ1-2	TGTGCCATCAGTGAGTCGGGGGCCCGGGACTATGGCTACACCTTC	CAISESGARDYGYTF
TRBD2	TRBV7-2	few	TRBJ2-1	TGTGCCAGCAGCTTAGTGGGACTAGCGGGGGAGCAGTTCTTC	CASSLVGLAGEQFF
NA	TRBV27	few	TRBJ1-5	TGTGCCAGCAGTCCCCTAGGGCACGAACAGCCCCAGCATTTT	CASSPLGHEQPQHF
NA	TRBV6-1	NA	TRBJ1-3	TGTGCCAGCAGTGAAGTGGAATACAGAAGAAACACCATATATTTT	CASSEVEYRRNTIYF
NA	TRBV11-2	NA	TRBJ2-1	TGTGCCAGCAGCTCGCGGAAGGGCAATGAGCAGTTCTTC	CASSSRKGNEQFF
NA	TRBV7-2	NA	TRBJ1-2	TGTGCCAGCAGCGAACAAAACGGGCAAGGCTACACCTTC	CASSEQNGQGYTF
NA	TRBV18	NA	TRBJ1-1	TGTGCCAGCTCACCTAGGACCCGAGGGGCTGAAGCTTTCTTT	CASSPRTRGAEAFF
NA	TRBV6-9	NA	TRBJ2-2	TGTGCCAGCAGTTATCGCGGAGAAAACACCGGGGAGCTGTTTTTT	CASSYRGENTGELFF
TRBD1	TRBV7-2	many	TRBJ2-1	TGTGCCAGCAGCTCCGTCCGGGACAGCTACAATGAGCAGTTCTTC	CASSSVRDSYNEQFF
NA	TRBV5-1	NA	TRBJ1-2	TGCGCCAGCAGTCCCCGATCCACAGCCGTTAACTATGGCTACACCTTC	CASSPRSTAVNYGYTF
NA	TRBV20-1	few	TRBJ2-7	TGCAGTGCTAGAGAGACAAAGCGTGTATACGAGCAGTACTTC	CSARETKRVYEQYF
NA	TRBV14	NA	TRBJ2-5	TGTGCCAGCAGCCAAGCGCCAACCCAAGAGACCCAGTACTTC	CASSQAPTQETQYF
TRBD2	TRBV3-1	few	TRBJ2-7	TGTGCCAGCAGCCAGGGACTACTGATCTACGAGCAGTACTTC	CASSQGLLIYEQYF
NA	TRBV30	few	TRBJ2-2	TGTGCCTGGAGTCTCACTAGAGCGAACACCGGGGAGCTGTTTTTT	CAWSLTRANTGELFF
TRBD1	TRBV20-1	few	TRBJ1-2	TGCAGTGCTAGTTACAGGGGGACCACTAACTATGGCTACACCTTC	CSASYRGTTNYGYTF
NA	TRBV5-1	NA	TRBJ1-6	TGCGCCAGCAGAAGGGATAGCTCCTATAATTCACCCCTCCACTTT	CASRRDSSYNSPLHF
TRBD2	TRBV28	NA	TRBJ2-4	TGTGCCAGCAGTTTCACTAGCGGGACCTTAGCCAAAAACATTCAGTACTTC	CASSFTSGTLAKNIQYF
TRBD2	TRBV7-9	few	TRBJ2-7	TGTGCCAGCAGCCCAGGGACTAGCGGGACGCCCTACGAGCAGTACTTC	CASSPGTSGTPYEQYF
NA	TRBV6-2/TRBV6-3	many	TRBJ1-1	TGTGCCAGCAGAAACAACCTGAACACTGAAGCTTTCTTT	CASRNNLNTEAFF
NA	TRBV19	many	TRBJ1-5	TGTGCCAGTAGTGAGATGGGCAATCAGCCCCAGCATTTT	CASSEMGNQPQHF
NA	TRBV12-3/TRBV12-4	NA	TRBJ2-3	TGTGCCAGCAGTTTGGCAGGTTCAGATGCGCAGTATTTT	CASSLAGSDAQYF
NA	TRBV2	few	TRBJ2-2	TGTGCCAGCAGTGAAAACAGACAGAACACCGGGGAGCTGTTTTTT	CASSENRQNTGELFF
NA	TRBV10-3	few	TRBJ2-5	TGTGCCATCAGTGAGGGCCAGGTATTACAAGAGACCCAGTACTTC	CAISEGQVLQETQYF
NA	TRBV7-8	many	TRBJ1-2	TGTGCCAGCAGCTTCCACACTTTGGCGCCCTATGGCTACACCTTC	CASSFHTLAPYGYTF
NA	TRBV20-1	few	TRBJ1-5	TGCAGTGCTAGAGATCCACAGGGTCGACAGCCCCAGCATTTT	CSARDPQGRQPQHF
NA	TRBV12-3/TRBV12-4	many	TRBJ2-4	TGTGCCAGCAGTTTAGGACACCCTGCCAAAAACATTCAGTACTTC	CASSLGHPAKNIQYF
TRBD1	TRBV11-2	few	TRBJ1-2	TGTGCCAGCAGCACGAGAGGGACAGGCGCTGGTAGCTACACCTTC	CASSTRGTGAGSYTF
TRBD1	TRBV7-9	few	TRBJ2-7	TGTGCCAGCAGCTCTCAGGGACAGGGCTCCTACGAGCAGTACTTC	CASSSQGQGSYEQYF
TRBD2	TRBV3-1	many	TRBJ2-7	TGTGCCAGCAGCCGCGGGAGAGCTGGCGAGCAGTACTTC	CASSRGRAGEQYF
TRBD2	TRBV7-2	NA	TRBJ2-1	TGTGCCAGCAGCTCTTACTTACTAGCGGGGTCCTACAATGAGCAGTTCTTC	CASSSYLLAGSYNEQFF
TRBD2	TRBV20-1	few	TRBJ2-1	TGCAGTGCTCCTAGCGGGAGTTCGTATGAGCAGTTCTTC	CSAPSGSSYEQFF
NA	TRBV6-2/TRBV6-3	few	TRBJ2-5	TGTGCCAGCAGTAAAGACCGGGTCCGCGAGACCCAGTACTTC	CASSKDRVRETQYF
NA	TRBV3-1	many	TRBJ2-5	TGTGCCAGCAGCCAAGTTAAAGAGACCCAGTACTTC	CASSQVKETQYF
NA	TRBV6-5	NA	TRBJ2-1	TGTGCCAGCAGTTACAGAGTCAGGAGGGAGCAGTTCTTC	CASSYRVRREQFF
TRBD2	TRBV2	many	TRBJ2-7	TGTGCCAGCACTCTGCGCTGGGCGGGGGAGGAGCAGTACTTC	CASTLRWAGEEQYF
TRBD2	TRBV3-1	many	TRBJ2-4	TGTGCCAGCAGCCAAGATGGCGCTAGCGGGAGGTACATTCAGTACTTC	CASSQDGASGRYIQYF
TRBD2	TRBV7-3	many	TRBJ2-1	TGTGCCAGCAGCATAGATCCGGGACTAGTCTCACAAGATGAGCAGTTCTTC	CASSIDPGLVSQDEQFF
NA	TRBV30	few	TRBJ2-7	TGTGCCTGGACTAGCGAGTACGAGCAGTACTTC	CAWTSEYEQYF
NA	TRBV6-2/TRBV6-3	NA	TRBJ1-6	TGTGCCAGCAGTTACAGGACGGGCCCAAATTCACCCCTCCACTTT	CASSYRTGPNSPLHF
TRBD2	TRBV20-1	NA	TRBJ2-3	TGCAGTGCTTATAGCGGGAGGGCCGAAGATACGCAGTATTTT	CSAYSGRAEDTQYF
NA	TRBV7-2	NA	TRBJ2-1	TGTGCCAGCAGCTTAGCGGGCAGGGCGGGACGTGGGCAGTTCTTC	CASSLAGRAGRGQFF
TRBD1	TRBV20-1	few	TRBJ2-5	TGCAGTGTTATAGAGGACAGGGCGGAGTACTTC	CSVIEDRAEYF
NA	TRBV12-5	few	TRBJ2-7	TGTGCTAGTGGTTTGCGTTACGAGCAGTACTTC	CASGLRYEQYF
TRBD2	TRBV7-9	few	TRBJ2-1	TGTGCCACCGGGGGGGAGCAGTTCTTC	CATGGEQFF
TRBD2	TRBV5-5	NA	TRBJ2-1	TGTGCCAGCAGCGGGGGGACTAGCGGATACAATGAGCAGTTCTTC	CASSGGTSGYNEQFF
NA	TRBV28	few	TRBJ2-4	TGTGCCAGCAGTTTATTAAGGGGCGGGGACAAAAACATTCAGTACTTC	CASSLLRGGDKNIQYF